A single sample is the source of the 28 T cell receptor beta chains below, sequenced in a study of vaccination effects on CD4 cells after COVID-19. No cognate antigen is known for these TCRs. Some clones are missing from TCRdb's copy, which holds only in-frame ones; the method was immunoSEQ multiplex PCR. The sample lists roughly 63,000 clones; under 80% were seen once. Within the ViraFEST assay, antigen-specific CD4+ T cells underwent expansion with viral peptide pools prior to sequencing. Following 10 days of culture, CD4+ T cells were isolated. Two doses of BNT162b2 or mRNA-1273 vaccine were administered to participants. The source was CD4+ T cells from PBMCs cultured with HCoV-OC43 spike peptides, collected after COVID-19 vaccination. As for subset: HCoV-OC43 spike overlapping peptide pool stimulation. The receptors shown here come from a human donor who received a COVID-19 vaccine.

V gene TRBV18 combines with J gene TRBJ1-6; possible D gene TRBD1, 6 bases. The ends were cut back, 3 bases at V and 7 bases at J, with 10 bases in the middle. The length of the CDR3 is 14 residues. Per germline, CDR1 KGHSH and CDR2 LQKENI. DNA for the CDR3: TGTGCCAGCTCACCGGAGGGGACAAATTCACCCCTCCACTTT. As protein: CASSPEGTNSPLHF.

The chain joins TRBV25-1 to TRBJ2-3; D tentatively fits TRBD1 or TRBD2 (5 bases each). Germline loops: CDR1 MGHDK, CDR2 SYGVNS. CDR3 size: 15 residues. V was cut by 1 base and J by 4 bases, with 12 bases left in between. The CDR3 region has the DNA TGTGCCAGCAGTGAATCGGGCAGAGGGGCAGATACGCAGTATTTT. This encodes CASSESGRGADTQYF.

The chain is built from TRBV6-5 and TRBJ1-6; D remains unclear. This CDR3 region has 14 residues. Germline CDR1 is MNHEY and CDR2 is SVGAGI. Trimming stripped 0 bases from V and 6 bases from J, with 6 bases between. CDR3 region: CASSYSVLNSPLHF. Here the CDR3 DNA reads TGTGCCAGCAGTTACTCAGTCCTTAATTCACCCCTCCACTTT.

This clone was picked up a small number of times. V and J are TRBV14 and TRBJ1-2; no definite D call. Trimming removed 4 bases from V and 5 bases from J, with 8 bases in between. Per germline, CDR1 SGHDN and CDR2 FVKESK. CDR3 size: 12 residues. The CDR3: CASSPSSYGYTF. The CDR3 nucleotides read TGTGCCAGCAGCCCAAGCAGTTATGGCTACACCTTC.

This clone was seen only a few times. V is TRBV4-3 and J is TRBJ1-6, with 7 bases aligning to TRBD1. Germline-derived CDR1 and CDR2 are LGHNA and YSLEER. V was pared by 0 bases and J by 6 bases, with 8 bases of the junction left unmatched. The CDR3 has 17 amino acids. CDR3: CASSQDTIRGGNSPLHF. The CDR3, as DNA: TGCGCCAGCAGCCAAGATACCATCAGGGGGGGTAATTCACCCCTCCACTTT.

V is TRBV3-1 (or the pseudogene TRBV3-2) and J is TRBJ2-1, with D uncertain. CDR1 and CDR2 from the germline V gene are LGHDT and YNNKEL (reference sequence). The CDR3 sequence is 15 residues long. Trimming cost V 4 bases and J 0 bases, with 10 bases left between them. The CDR3, as DNA: TGTGCCAGCAGCCGCCTGAAGAGCTCCTACAATGAGCAGTTCTTC. Translating it yields CASSRLKSSYNEQFF.

The chain employs TRBV18 and TRBJ2-1; 11 bases are a match to TRBD2. Germline loops: CDR1 KGHSH, CDR2 LQKENI. The V and J ends lost 4 bases and 2 bases, in that order; junction bases with no gene match: 4. The CDR3 contains 16 residues. CDR3 in DNA: TGTGCCAGCTCACTACATAGCGGGGGGGCCTACAATGAGCAGTTCTTC. Protein sequence: CASSLHSGGAYNEQFF.

The chain uses TRBV4-3 and TRBJ2-7, with 9 bases lining up with TRBD2. V dropped 0 bases and J dropped 5; count of bases not matched to a gene: 5. Germline V gene lookup returns CDR1 LGHNA and CDR2 YSLEER. This CDR3 comprises 15 residues. CDR3 region: CASSQDQAGGDEQYV. In nucleotides, the CDR3 is TGCGCCAGCAGCCAAGATCAAGCGGGGGGTGACGAGCAGTACGTC.

The CDR3, as DNA: TGTGCCAGCAGCTTTGAGACAGGGGGAACTGAAGCTTTCTTT. Translation gives CASSFETGGTEAFF. The rearrangement joins TRBV7-9 to TRBJ1-1; 9 nucleotides align to TRBD1. Per germline, CDR1 SEHNR and CDR2 FQNEAQ (reference sequence). The CDR3 is 14 amino acids. Trimming at V came to 3 bases and at J to 5 bases, leaving 4 bases not matched to a gene.

The chain couples TRBV30 to TRBJ1-2, with no clear D. Looked up from germline, CDR1 is GTSNPN and CDR2 is SVGIG (reference sequence). Trimming removed 3 bases from V and 1 base from J, with 9 bases in between. This CDR3 has 13 residues. DNA for the CDR3: TGTGCCTGGAGGATGGGGATTAACTATGGCTACACCTTC. It encodes CAWRMGINYGYTF. The variable domain in full, completed from reference TRBV30 and TRBJ1-2, reads SQTIHQWPATLVQPVGSPLSLECTVEGTSNPNLYWYRQAAGRGLQLLFYSVGIGQISSEVPQNLSASRPQDRQFILSSKKLLLSDSGFYLCAWRMGINYGYTFGSGTRLTVV.

The chain uses TRBV6-1 and TRBJ2-5; D may be TRBD2 (6 bases). The V gene lost 3 bases and the J gene lost 6 bases, with 11 bases spanning the gap. CDR3 size: 13 residues. Per germline, CDR1 MNHNS and CDR2 SASEGT. Here the CDR3 DNA reads TGTGCCAGCAGTGATGGGGGGTACCAGACCCAGTACTTC. It codes for CASSDGGYQTQYF.

The chain has TRBV18 and TRBJ2-5; D remains ambiguous. Germline values: CDR1 KGHSH, CDR2 LQKENI. CDR3 length: 14 amino acids. Trimming left V 3 bases short and J 3 bases short, with 11 bases between. CDR3 region: CASSPGFGKETQYF. CDR3 DNA sequence: TGTGCCAGCTCACCTGGATTTGGTAAAGAGACCCAGTACTTC.

In this sample, this clone turned up a few times. The chain couples TRBV10-1 to TRBJ2-3, with TRBD2 matching over 13 bases. Germline CDR1 is WNHNN and CDR2 is SYGVQD (reference sequence). Losses at the gene ends were 4 bases for V and 10 bases for J; bases not matched to a gene: 8. This CDR3 contains 15 residues. The CDR3 here is CASSGLAGGGVAQYF. DNA of the CDR3: TGCGCCAGCAGTGGACTAGCGGGGGGTGGCGTTGCGCAGTATTTT.

This chain connects TRBV15 to TRBJ2-7, with unresolved D. The CDR3 runs 13 residues. Germline V lookup: CDR1 LNHNV, CDR2 YYDKDF (reference sequence). V was cut by 0 bases and J by 4 bases, with 7 bases left in between. CDR3: CATSRDHKYEQYV. The CDR3 bases are TGTGCCACCAGCAGAGATCATAAGTACGAGCAGTACGTC.

The chain couples TRBV9 to TRBJ2-3; D not resolved. The CDR3 consists of 16 residues. Germline values: CDR1 SGDLS, CDR2 YYNGEE. Trimming cost V 0 bases and J 2 bases, with 13 bases left between them. CDR3 nucleotide sequence: TGTGCCAGCAGCGTAGGCGCCGGGTATTACACAGATACGCAGTATTTT. Protein sequence: CASSVGAGYYTDTQYF.

The chain has TRBV5-1 and TRBJ1-3; D is ambiguous. Trimming stripped 0 bases from V and 0 bases from J, with 10 bases between. The CDR3 has 16 residues. In germline, CDR1 is SGHRS, CDR2 YFSETQ. CDR3 amino acids: CASSLAGFLSGNTIYF. The CDR3 nucleotides read TGCGCCAGCAGCTTGGCGGGGTTTCTCTCTGGAAACACCATATATTTT.

The V and J genes are TRBV20-1 and TRBJ1-2, with D possibly being TRBD1 (6 bases). The CDR3 is made up of 11 amino acids. Germline assignment: CDR1 DFQATT and CDR2 SNEGSKA (reference sequence). Trimming removed 6 bases from V and 12 bases from J, with 17 bases in between. The CDR3 DNA is TGCAGTGCCGCCGTGTGGACAGAGAACACCTTC. Its translation is CSAAVWTENTF.

This clone was seen a handful of times. The chain couples TRBV7-2 to TRBJ1-3; D is undetermined. The germline CDR1 and CDR2 sequences are SGHTA and FQGNSA. V dropped 2 bases and J dropped 0 bases, with 8 bases sitting between them. The CDR3 is 15 residues long. CDR3 loop: CASSLRTFSGNTIYF. Written as DNA, the CDR3 is TGTGCCAGCAGCTTAAGGACCTTCTCTGGAAACACCATATATTTT.

This clone was detected a few times. The chain employs TRBV2 and TRBJ1-5; D unresolved. Germline V lookup: CDR1 SNHLY, CDR2 FYNNEI. The CDR3 length is 15 residues. The germline V and J ends were trimmed by 8 bases and 2 bases, with 16 bases remaining between them. CDR3 region: CASVSDRWGNQPQHF. The CDR3 coding sequence is TGTGCCAGCGTTTCAGATCGCTGGGGCAATCAGCCCCAGCATTTT.

The chain joins TRBV5-1 to TRBJ1-6; no clear D gene. V lost 0 bases and J lost 6, with 13 bases in between. The germline gives CDR1 SGHRS, CDR2 YFSETQ. The CDR3 spans 16 residues. The DNA for the CDR3 is TGCGCCAGCAGCTTGGGCGGGGAGAGCCCTAATTCACCCCTCCACTTT. It codes for CASSLGGESPNSPLHF. The complete variable domain, with remaining parts taken from reference TRBV5-1 and TRBJ1-6, reads KAGVTQTPRYLIKTRGQQVTLSCSPISGHRSVSWYQQTPGQGLQFLFEYFSETQRNKGNFPGRFSGRQFSNSRSEMNVSTLELGDSALYLCASSLGGESPNSPLHFGNGTRLTVT.

The chain joins TRBV5-1 to TRBJ2-1; D is perhaps TRBD1 (6 bases). V lost 3 bases, J lost 7 bases, and 14 bases lay in between. The CDR3 length is 14 residues. CDR1 is SGHRS, CDR2 YFSETQ, per germline. CDR3 in amino acids: CASSSSQGWNEQFF. CDR3 nucleotide sequence: TGCGCCAGCAGCTCTTCACAGGGTTGGAATGAGCAGTTCTTC.

The chain recombines TRBV5-1 with TRBJ1-1; D call uncertain. V dropped 0 bases and J dropped 3 bases, with 6 bases sitting between them. This CDR3 has 13 residues. From germline, CDR1 is SGHRS and CDR2 YFSETQ. The CDR3 is CASSLAGYTEAFF. In DNA form, the CDR3 reads TGCGCCAGCAGCTTGGCAGGTTACACTGAAGCTTTCTTT. Together with reference TRBV5-1 and TRBJ1-1, the CDR3 gives the full variable domain: KAGVTQTPRYLIKTRGQQVTLSCSPISGHRSVSWYQQTPGQGLQFLFEYFSETQRNKGNFPGRFSGRQFSNSRSEMNVSTLELGDSALYLCASSLAGYTEAFFGQGTRLTVV.

The chain joins TRBV5-1 to TRBJ2-3; D unresolved. The CDR3 loop spans 14 amino acids. CDR1 is SGHRS, CDR2 YFSETQ, per germline. V lost 0 bases, J lost 2 bases, and 7 bases lay in between. CDR3 in amino acids: CASSLASDTDTQYF. In DNA, the CDR3 is TGCGCCAGCAGCTTGGCCTCCGACACAGATACGCAGTATTTT.

The table lists this clone with a few counts. V and J are TRBV9 and TRBJ1-1; TRBD1 matches 7 bases. V lost 0 bases to trimming and J lost 4 bases; unmatched junction nucleotides: 12. Per germline, CDR1 SGDLS and CDR2 YYNGEE. The CDR3 consists of 17 residues. The chain's CDR3 is CASSVGRGPAGITEAFF. The CDR3 DNA reads as TGTGCCAGCAGCGTAGGAAGGGGGCCGGCAGGAATCACTGAAGCTTTCTTT.

This clone was observed a few times. The V gene is TRBV5-6, the J gene TRBJ1-2, with TRBD1 as a possible D gene (5 bases). Germline V lookup: CDR1 SGHDT, CDR2 YYEEEE. The CDR3 covers 14 residues. Trimming pared 4 bases from V and 3 bases from J, leaving 13 bases between. CDR3 sequence: CASSRVGGDYGYTF. The CDR3 DNA sequence: TGTGCCAGCAGCCGGGTTGGGGGTGACTATGGCTACACCTTC.

This sequence joins TRBV25-1 and TRBJ1-6; D remains ambiguous. The CDR3 has 15 amino acids. Trimming removed 2 bases from V and 0 bases from J, with 5 bases in between. Looked up from germline, CDR1 is MGHDK and CDR2 is SYGVNS. The CDR3 sequence: CASSETSSYNSPLHF. The CDR3 region has the DNA TGTGCCAGCAGTGAAACGTCCTCCTATAATTCACCCCTCCACTTT.

The chain couples TRBV5-1 to TRBJ1-2; D is possibly TRBD1 (6 bases). Germline loops: CDR1 SGHRS, CDR2 YFSETQ. This CDR3 comprises 14 residues. Trimming took 4 bases from V and 2 from J, leaving 12 bases between them. DNA of the CDR3: TGCGCCAGCAGCATATCGGACAGAAACTATGGCTACACCTTC. Encoded protein: CASSISDRNYGYTF. The full variable domain, its missing parts supplied by reference TRBV5-1 and TRBJ1-2, is KAGVTQTPRYLIKTRGQQVTLSCSPISGHRSVSWYQQTPGQGLQFLFEYFSETQRNKGNFPGRFSGRQFSNSRSEMNVSTLELGDSALYLCASSISDRNYGYTFGSGTRLTVV.

The rearrangement joins TRBV24-1 to TRBJ2-3; D gene unclear. CDR3 length equals 16 residues. Germline lookup yields CDR1 KGHDR and CDR2 SFDVKD. V gave up 9 bases and J gave up 0 bases, with 18 bases separating them. DNA of the CDR3: TGTGCCACCGCAACCGGGTCACCAGCTAGCACAGATACGCAGTATTTT. It translates to CATATGSPASTDTQYF.